This T cell receptor beta chain derives from a study of T cell repertoires in cytomegalovirus infection. Background on the study: A matching HLA type, together with CMV infection, was signaled by public TCR beta signatures. Study findings and constraints: Carriers of CMV and the relevant HLA type were discriminated by public TCR beta frequency. It was HLA-C-restricted CMV-specific TCR beta clonotypes that dominated the response ex vivo.

The CDR3 is 16 amino acids. V gave up 3 bases and J gave up 2 bases, with 14 bases separating them. Per germline, CDR1 SEHNR and CDR2 FQNEAQ (reference sequence). TCRdb re-called the reads through MiXCR, storing one row per CDR3 protein. The sample shows under 800,000 distinct CDR3 sequences, 20% to 25% of them seen only once. This clonotype was counted at least ten times. As yet, its antigen is unknown. V gene TRBV7-9 combines with J gene TRBJ2-1; D not certain. This clonotype was sampled from a human donor in good health (CMV status not recorded). Some clones in this sample may be carry-over from other donors' samples. Specimen: CD8+ T cells from PBMCs. DNA for the CDR3: TGTGCCAGCAGCTTTCTTGTTACGGAAACCTACAATGAGCAGTTCTTC. Amino acid sequence: CASSFLVTETYNEQFF.